This T cell receptor (beta chain) was identified in a study of T cells after yellow fever vaccination. At the level of the study: For low cell numbers, libraries were made with SMART-Seq v4 Ultra Low Input.

Universal primer sites and UMIs were introduced during 5'RACE template-switching synthesis of TCR cDNA. TCRdb analysed the 5' RACE reads with MiXCR anew, one entry per CDR3 protein. Among hundreds of thousands of distinct CDR3 sequences listed, around 19% were seen once. The V gene lost 4 bases and the J gene lost 9 bases, with 12 bases spanning the gap. CDR3 length: 12 amino acids. Per the germline V gene, CDR1 is SQVTM and CDR2 is ANQGSEA. Study-wide points: Primary-vaccination clones mostly resurfaced post-booster (around 96% CD4, approximately 90% CD8).

To note about this clonotype: Its antigen is currently unknown.

Sample: PBMCs, taken before the yellow fever booster vaccination. This receptor was taken from a young man who received the YFV17D yellow fever vaccine. This chain links TRBV29-1 with TRBJ2-2; D may be TRBD1 or TRBD2 (5 bases each). The CDR3 DNA follows: TGCAGCGTTGGGTTTGGGGGACGGGAGCTGTTTTTT. It is translated as CSVGFGGRELFF.